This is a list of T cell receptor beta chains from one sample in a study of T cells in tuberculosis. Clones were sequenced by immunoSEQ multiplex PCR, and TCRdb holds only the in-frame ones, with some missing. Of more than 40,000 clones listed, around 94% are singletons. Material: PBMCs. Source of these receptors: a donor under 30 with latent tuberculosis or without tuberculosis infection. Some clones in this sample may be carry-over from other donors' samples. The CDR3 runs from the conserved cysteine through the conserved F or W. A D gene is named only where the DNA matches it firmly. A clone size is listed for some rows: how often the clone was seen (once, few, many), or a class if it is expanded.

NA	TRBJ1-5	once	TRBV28	CASSFLIRGGQPQHF	TGTGCCAGCAGTTTCCTTATCAGGGGTGGTCAGCCCCAGCATTTT
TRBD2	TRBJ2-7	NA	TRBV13	CASSPGLASYEQYF	TGTGCCAGCAGCCCGGGACTAGCATCCTACGAGCAGTACTTC
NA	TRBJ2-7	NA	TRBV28	CASSLSARLGYEQYF	TGTGCCAGCAGTTTGTCGGCTAGATTAGGCTACGAGCAGTACTTC
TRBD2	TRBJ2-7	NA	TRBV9	CASSVSGRAYEQYF	TGTGCCAGCAGCGTCAGCGGGAGGGCCTACGAGCAGTACTTC
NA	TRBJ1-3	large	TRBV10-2	CASQGTSGNTIYF	TGCGCCAGTCAGGGGACATCAGGAAACACCATATATTTT
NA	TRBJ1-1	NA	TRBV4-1	CASTDAGNQPEAFF	TGCGCCAGCACCGATGCGGGGAATCAACCTGAAGCTTTCTTT
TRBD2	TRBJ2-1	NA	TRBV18	CASSPMGLAGSPRRNSEQFF	TGTGCCAGCTCACCAATGGGACTAGCGGGATCCCCAAGGCGCAATAGCGAGCAGTTCTTC
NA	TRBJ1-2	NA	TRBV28	CASRTPQGAYYGYTF	TGTGCCAGCAGGACCCCCCAAGGGGCCTACTATGGCTACACCTTC
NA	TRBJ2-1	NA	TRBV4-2	CASSPHRTTGGEQFF	TGTGCCAGCAGCCCCCACCGGACTACTGGCGGTGAGCAGTTCTTC
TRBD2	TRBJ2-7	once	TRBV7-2	CASSFGTRTHEQYF	TGTGCCAGCAGCTTCGGGACTAGGACCCACGAGCAGTACTTC
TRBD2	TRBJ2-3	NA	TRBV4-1	CASSQEQRERGTQYF	TGCGCCAGCAGCCAAGAACAGCGGGAGAGGGGTACGCAGTATTTT
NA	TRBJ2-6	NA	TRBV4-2	CASSWGVTSGHSGANVLTF	TGTGCCAGCTCCTGGGGGGTAACTTCTGGTCACTCTGGGGCCAACGTCCTGACTTTC
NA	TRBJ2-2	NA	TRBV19	CASSIASANTGELFF	TGTGCCAGTAGTATCGCTAGCGCCAACACCGGGGAGCTGTTTTTT
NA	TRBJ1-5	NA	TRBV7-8	CASSLGTQVDSNQPQHF	TGTGCCAGCAGCTTAGGGACACAGGTCGATAGCAATCAGCCCCAGCATTTT
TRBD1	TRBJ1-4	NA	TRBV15	CATSRNRGYNEKLFF	TGTGCCACCAGCAGAAACAGGGGGTATAATGAAAAACTGTTTTTT
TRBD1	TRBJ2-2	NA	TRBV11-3	CASSLEQGANGELFF	TGTGCCAGCAGCTTAGAGCAGGGGGCGAACGGGGAGCTGTTTTTT
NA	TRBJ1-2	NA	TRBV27	CASSSLNGIYGYTF	TGTGCCAGCAGTTCGCTTAACGGGATCTATGGCTACACCTTC
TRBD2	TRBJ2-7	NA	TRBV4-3	CASSQEWGRVAYEQYF	TGCGCCAGCAGCCAAGAATGGGGGAGGGTGGCCTACGAGCAGTACTTC
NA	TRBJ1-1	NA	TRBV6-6	CASSLDTVNTEAFF	TGTGCCAGCAGTCTCGACACAGTGAACACTGAAGCTTTCTTT
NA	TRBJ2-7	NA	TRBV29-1	CSVEDPIRAEQYF	TGCAGCGTTGAAGATCCGATCAGGGCCGAGCAGTACTTC
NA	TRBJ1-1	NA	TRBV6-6	CASRQGGTEAFF	TGTGCCAGCAGGCAGGGCGGCACTGAAGCTTTCTTT
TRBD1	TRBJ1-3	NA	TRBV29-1	CSGRQGSGNTIYF	TGCAGCGGTAGACAGGGGTCTGGAAACACCATATATTTT
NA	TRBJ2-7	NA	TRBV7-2	CASSLRDSHELEQYF	TGTGCCAGCAGCCTCCGGGACTCCCACGAGCTCGAGCAGTACTTC
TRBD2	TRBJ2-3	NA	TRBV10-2	CASSESRSSGRVTQYF	TGCGCCAGCAGTGAGTCGAGGTCTAGCGGGAGGGTTACGCAGTATTTT
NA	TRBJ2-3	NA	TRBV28	CASSRDITDTQYF	TGTGCCAGCAGTAGGGACATCACAGATACGCAGTATTTT
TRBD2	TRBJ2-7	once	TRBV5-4	CASSPGGAHEQYF	TGTGCCAGCAGCCCGGGGGGGGCTCACGAGCAGTACTTC
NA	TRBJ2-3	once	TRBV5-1	CASSAGASTDTQYF	TGCGCCAGCAGTGCAGGGGCTAGCACAGATACGCAGTATTTT
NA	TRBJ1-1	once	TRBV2	CASSPVDGGTEAFF	TGTGCCAGCAGTCCCGTCGACGGCGGGACTGAAGCTTTCTTT
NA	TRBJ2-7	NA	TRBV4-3	CASSQDTSYEQYF	TGCGCCAGCAGCCAGGACACGTCCTACGAGCAGTACTTC
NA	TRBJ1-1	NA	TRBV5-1	CASSLSGRTEAFF	TGCGCCAGCAGCTTGTCGGGGAGGACTGAAGCTTTCTTT
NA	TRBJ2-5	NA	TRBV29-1	CSVLQIETQYF	TGCAGCGTTCTACAGATTGAGACCCAGTACTTC
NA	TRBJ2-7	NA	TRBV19	CASSTEVAYEQYF	TGTGCCAGTAGTACCGAGGTAGCCTACGAGCAGTACTTC
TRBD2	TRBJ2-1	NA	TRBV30	CAWRPRLAGGHNEQFF	TGTGCCTGGAGGCCAAGACTAGCGGGAGGCCACAATGAGCAGTTCTTC
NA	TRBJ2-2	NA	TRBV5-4	CASSSSGGELFF	TGTGCCAGCAGCTCTTCGGGCGGGGAGCTGTTTTTT
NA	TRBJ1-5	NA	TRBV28	CASSPDSSNQPQHF	TGTGCCAGCAGTCCCGACAGCAGCAATCAGCCCCAGCATTTT
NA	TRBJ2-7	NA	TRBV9	CASSQALSSYEQYF	TGTGCCAGCAGCCAGGCCTTAAGCTCCTACGAGCAGTACTTC
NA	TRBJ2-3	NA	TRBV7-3	CASTPGLSVDTQYF	TGTGCCAGCACCCCCGGTCTGTCTGTAGATACGCAGTATTTT
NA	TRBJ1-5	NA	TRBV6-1	CASSGGGGGQPQHF	TGTGCCAGCAGTGGGGGAGGCGGGGGTCAGCCCCAGCATTTT